Shown below are 2 T cell receptor beta chains from a single sample sequenced in a study of shared clonotypes between healthy human individuals. Profiling relied on immunoSEQ multiplex PCR, and the TCRdb table lists in-frame clones only, not all of them. In the table there are 550,000 to 700,000 clones, about 80% of which are singletons. Sequencing used memory CD4+ T cells sorted from blood. Specified subset: CD45RA-negative fraction. The receptors stem from a young woman in good health.

In the case of this clone: A far larger clone is one nucleotide away, so this likely arose from a read error. V and J are TRBV7-3 and TRBJ1-4, with TRBD1 matching 9 bases. Trimming removed 5 bases from V and 8 bases from J; junction bases left unmatched: 6. The CDR3 extends over 14 amino acids. Germline V lookup: CDR1 SGHTA, CDR2 FQGTGA. The CDR3 DNA is TGTGCCAGCAGCCGAGGACAGGGGAACGAAAAACTGTTTTTT. The encoded protein is CASSRGQGNEKLFF.

The CDR3 nucleotides are TGTGCCAGCAGTACCCAAACTAGCGGGAGATACGAGCAGTACTTC. Amino acid sequence: CASSTQTSGRYEQYF. The chain combines TRBV28 with TRBJ2-5; TRBD2 agrees at 11 bases. The last part of the DNA fits TRBJ2-7 better; the J call may be wrong. CDR1 and CDR2 from the germline V gene are MDHEN and SYDVKM. The CDR3 covers 15 residues.